These T cell receptor beta chains were read from a single sample in a study of CD8 T cells in Susac syndrome. TCRdb called the immunoSEQ multiplex PCR reads again in MiXCR, with one record for every CDR3 protein. The sample yields fewer than 350,000 distinct CDR3 sequences, about 91% seen once. The sample was CD4+ T cells from PBMCs. These receptors came from a human donor with multiple sclerosis. CDR3s include the opening cysteine and the closing phenylalanine or tryptophan. D genes are given only for firm matches. Only some rows state a clone size, as once, few, many or a class for expanded clones.

clone_size j_call v_call d_call cdr3_aa cdr3_nt
- TRBJ1-3 TRBV7-9 - CASGAGTSGNTIYF TGTGCCAGCGGCGCGGGGACCTCTGGAAACACCATATATTTT
few TRBJ1-6 TRBV7-9 - CASSFNPQDPTAYNSPLHF TGTGCCAGCAGCTTTAATCCCCAGGACCCGACAGCATATAATTCACCCCTCCACTTT
- TRBJ2-5 TRBV19 TRBD2 CASSIVSGEETQYF TGTGCCAGTAGTATAGTTAGCGGGGAAGAGACCCAGTACTTC
- TRBJ1-2 TRBV6-5 - CASTGGLYGYTF TGTGCCAGCACCGGGGGGCTCTATGGCTACACCTTC
- TRBJ2-3 TRBV11-2 - CASSRVGDTQYF TGTGCCAGCAGCCGTGTGGGTGATACGCAGTATTTT
- TRBJ2-7 TRBV5-1 TRBD1 CASMGTGRHYEQYF TGCGCCAGCATGGGGACAGGAAGACACTACGAGCAGTACTTC
once TRBJ1-2 TRBV3-1 - CASSQYLRGYSGYTF TGTGCCAGCAGCCAATACCTTCGGGGGTATAGTGGCTACACCTTC
- TRBJ2-2 TRBV18 - CASSPGGDTGELFF TGTGCCAGCTCACCAGGGGGCGACACCGGGGAGCTGTTTTTT
- TRBJ2-3 TRBV24-1 TRBD1 CATSAHRGQADTQYF TGTGCCACCAGTGCCCACAGGGGGCAGGCAGATACGCAGTATTTT
- TRBJ2-4 TRBV5-1 - CASSSGELAKNIQYF TGCGCCAGCAGCTCGGGGGAGTTAGCCAAAAACATTCAGTACTTC
- TRBJ1-5 TRBV6-5 TRBD1 CASSYSTRGNQPQHF TGTGCCAGCAGTTACTCGACCAGGGGGAATCAGCCCCAGCATTTT